Shown below are 22 T cell receptor beta chains from a single sample sequenced in a study of cytomegalovirus exposure and HLA in healthy donors. The PCR had 60 Vbeta and 13 Jbeta primers. Generated by immunoSEQ multiplex PCR, the TCRdb table keeps only in-frame clones and is missing some. The sample records around 150,000 clones, 80% being singletons. Sequencing was done on a sample of PBMCs. All receptors derive from a human donor in good health.

J is TRBJ2-1 and V is TRBV5-6; 12 positions agree with TRBD2. Germline CDR1 is SGHDT and CDR2 is YYEEEE. The ends lost 4 bases at V and 5 bases at J; junction bases unmatched: 4. The CDR3 runs to 15 residues. DNA for the CDR3: TGTGCCAGCAGCGAAGGACTAGCGGGGAACAATGAGCAGTTCTTC. It is translated as CASSEGLAGNNEQFF.

This clone has just a few counts. V and J are TRBV5-1 and TRBJ1-2, with 7 positions matching TRBD1. The CDR3 runs to 15 residues. With 3 bases clipped from V and 5 bases from J, the junction kept 10 bases outside the gene matches. From germline, CDR1 is SGHRS and CDR2 YFSETQ. CDR3: CASSWDSASAYGYTF. The CDR3 DNA is TGCGCCAGCAGCTGGGACAGCGCCTCAGCGTATGGCTACACCTTC.

This chain links TRBV19 with TRBJ2-7, with D unclear. Trimming shortened V by 1 base and J by 9 bases, and 16 bases separated the two germline ends. Germline CDR1 and CDR2: LNHDA and SQIVND (reference sequence). This CDR3 is built from 14 residues. The CDR3 reads CASSIGDGSTGQYF. The CDR3 region has the DNA TGTGCCAGTAGTATAGGAGACGGATCTACGGGGCAGTACTTC.

The chain is built from TRBV10-3 and TRBJ2-3; D remains ambiguous. The CDR3 consists of 13 residues. Germline lookup yields CDR1 ENHRY and CDR2 SYGVKD. Trimming took 5 bases from V and 0 from J, leaving 6 bases between them. The DNA of the CDR3 is TGTGCCATCAGTAGCTCCAGCACAGATACGCAGTATTTT. Amino acid sequence: CAISSSSTDTQYF.

This clone was seen only a few times. This rearrangement joins TRBV7-2 to TRBJ1-4, with no clear D. The CDR3 sequence is 14 residues long. V was cut by 1 base and J by 10 bases, with 13 bases left in between. Germline V gene data show CDR1 as SGHTA and CDR2 as FQGNSA. The chain's CDR3 is CASSLERSVRKLFF. In DNA, the CDR3 is TGTGCCAGCAGCTTAGAGCGGTCCGTAAGAAAACTGTTTTTT.

This clone was observed a single time. The chain employs TRBV2 and TRBJ2-3, with 14 bases that match TRBD2. Trimming took 7 bases from V and 3 from J; bases not matched to a gene: 6. Looked up from germline, CDR1 is SNHLY and CDR2 is FYNNEI. The CDR3 spans 16 residues. CDR3 region: CASKLTSGGATDTQYF. For the CDR3, the DNA is TGTGCCAGCAAATTGACTAGCGGGGGGGCAACAGATACGCAGTATTTT.

This clone has only a few counts. This chain joins TRBV6-6 and TRBJ2-1; possibly TRBD2 for D (5 bases). CDR1 and CDR2 (germline): MNHNY, SVGAGI (reference sequence). This CDR3 is built from 14 residues. The V and J ends lost 0 bases and 4 bases respectively, with 7 bases between them. CDR3 protein: CASSYSRVYNEQFF. Here the CDR3 DNA reads TGTGCCAGCAGTTACTCGAGGGTTTACAATGAGCAGTTCTTC.

V gene TRBV7-2 combines with J gene TRBJ2-3; TRBD1 aligns across 9 bases. Germline V lookup: CDR1 SGHTA, CDR2 FQGNSA. CDR3 length: 14 residues. J was trimmed by 5 bases and V by 7 bases; bases with no gene match: 7. The CDR3 nucleotides are TGTGCCAGCACTCGGGGACAGGGATTAGATACGCAGTATTTT. Translation: CASTRGQGLDTQYF.

The chain employs TRBV12-5 and TRBJ1-1, with D possibly matching TRBD1 (6 bases). This CDR3 is 13 amino acids long. Trimming pared 6 bases from V and 3 bases from J, leaving 11 bases between. Germline lookup yields CDR1 LGHNT and CDR2 FRNRAP. CDR3 DNA: TGTGCTAGTGGAAAGGGGGTTGACACTGAAGCTTTCTTT. It codes for CASGKGVDTEAFF.

This chain joins TRBV25-1 and TRBJ2-7; D is perhaps TRBD1 (5 bases). V lost 4 bases and J 0 bases, leaving 7 bases between the germline ends. CDR3 length: 13 residues. Germline V lookup: CDR1 MGHDK, CDR2 SYGVNS. CDR3 bases: TGTGCCAGCAGTGGCGACAGCTCCTACGAGCAGTACTTC. Protein product: CASSGDSSYEQYF.

The chain links TRBV5-4 to TRBJ2-7; 13 nucleotides line up with TRBD2. The CDR3 is 15 amino acids. The ends lost 4 bases at V and 7 bases at J; junction bases unmatched: 8. Germline V lookup: CDR1 SGHNT, CDR2 YYREEE (reference sequence). CDR3 sequence: CASSPGTSGVREQYF. The CDR3 DNA reads as TGTGCCAGCAGCCCTGGGACTAGCGGGGTTCGTGAGCAGTACTTC.

The rearrangement links TRBV27 to TRBJ1-2; 7 bases match TRBD1. Trimming cost V 4 bases and J 1 base; bases outside gene matches: 9. There are 16 residues in the CDR3. Germline lookup yields CDR1 MNHEY and CDR2 SMNVEV (reference sequence). CDR3 region: CASSSRTGPFNYGYTF. Written as DNA, the CDR3 is TGTGCCAGCAGTTCCCGGACAGGCCCATTTAACTATGGCTACACCTTC.

The chain joins TRBV10-3 to TRBJ1-2; unclear D gene. Germline lookup yields CDR1 ENHRY and CDR2 SYGVKD. The CDR3 consists of 14 residues. Trimming took 3 bases from V and 1 from J, leaving 9 bases between them. The CDR3 sequence is CAISDELFNYGYTF. Here the CDR3 DNA reads TGTGCCATCAGTGACGAGTTGTTTAACTATGGCTACACCTTC.

The gene calls are TRBV13 and TRBJ2-5, with 12 bases lining up with TRBD2. The J call could be wrong; TRBJ2-7 is a better fit for the DNA end. This CDR3 has 16 residues. Germline loops: CDR1 PRHDT, CDR2 FYEKMQ (reference sequence). CDR3 bases: TGTGCCAGCAGCTCCAAACCGACTAGCGGGGGTTACGAGCAGTACTTC. Protein: CASSSKPTSGGYEQYF.

About this clone itself: The junction departs from the called germline gene at one end, perhaps through a read error. The gene calls are TRBV7-2 and TRBJ1-2; unclear D gene. The CDR3 spans 14 residues. Per the germline V gene, CDR1 is SGHTA and CDR2 is FQGNSA. For the CDR3, the DNA is TGTGCCAGCAGCTTAGCGCTCGCTAAGTATGGCTACACCTTC. As protein: CASSLALAKYGYTF.

V and J are TRBV21-1 and TRBJ1-1; TRBD1 is the table's D call, not checked against the DNA. TRBV21-1 counts as a pseudogene. The length of the CDR3 is 17 residues. The CDR3 region has the DNA TGTGCCAGCAGCAAAGAGCCCTTGGACAGGAGGAACACTGAAGCTTTCTTT. It translates to CASSKEPLDRRNTEAFF.

This clone showed up just a few times. The genes are TRBV18 and TRBJ1-1, with a possible D match to TRBD1 (5 bases). Germline loops: CDR1 KGHSH, CDR2 LQKENI. The CDR3 is 15 residues long. V lost 6 bases and J 0 bases, leaving 14 bases between the germline ends. The DNA for the CDR3 is TGTGCCAGCTCGTCCTACGGGGGGATGAACACTGAAGCTTTCTTT. As protein: CASSSYGGMNTEAFF.

The rearrangement joins TRBV7-6 to TRBJ1-4; D not resolved. The CDR3 is 15 residues long. The ends were cut back, 5 bases at V and 3 bases at J, with 13 bases in the middle. Germline loops: CDR1 SGHVS, CDR2 FNYEAQ. CDR3 DNA: TGTGCCAGCAGCCAAAAGAGGTCAGCTAATGAAAAACTGTTTTTT. Translation gives CASSQKRSANEKLFF.

The V and J genes are TRBV9 and TRBJ1-2; D is possibly TRBD1 (5 bases). CDR3 length: 15 residues. Deletions cut 4 bases from V and 7 bases from J, with 20 bases between. From germline, CDR1 is SGDLS and CDR2 YYNGEE. The CDR3 reads CASSPLEKGPVGYTF. The CDR3 DNA reads TGTGCCAGCAGCCCCCTTGAAAAGGGGCCGGTTGGCTACACCTTC.

This chain connects TRBV6-1 to TRBJ1-2; 9 bases match TRBD1. This CDR3 comprises 15 residues. Germline CDR1 reads MNHNS; CDR2 reads SASEGT. Losses at the gene ends were 5 bases for V and 4 bases for J; bases not matched to a gene: 8. The DNA of the CDR3 is TGTGCCAGCAGTAAACAACAGGGGGCCGGCTATGGCTACACCTTC. Its protein product is CASSKQQGAGYGYTF.

This clone was counted a single time. The chain couples TRBV12-5 to TRBJ1-2, with TRBD1 as a possible D gene (6 bases). Per the germline V gene, CDR1 is LGHNT and CDR2 is FRNRAP. CDR3 length: 15 residues. V was shortened by 5 bases and J by 2 bases, with 15 bases between the two germline ends. Here the CDR3 DNA reads TGTGCTAGTGGTCCCACAGGGTGGGGGAACTATGGCTACACCTTC. Its protein is CASGPTGWGNYGYTF. Supplemented by reference TRBV12-5 and TRBJ1-2, the full variable domain reads DARVTQTPRHKVTEMGQEVTMRCQPILGHNTVFWYRQTMMQGLELLAYFRNRAPLDDSGMPKDRFSAEMPDATLATLKIQPSEPRDSAVYFCASGPTGWGNYGYTFGSGTRLTVV.

To note about this clone: This sample also contains other DNA sequences that code for the same CDR3. The chain is built from TRBV5-1 and TRBJ1-2; D is unresolved. The CDR3 is made up of 13 amino acids. CDR1 is SGHRS and CDR2 is YFSETQ in the germline V gene. V gave up 0 bases and J gave up 2 bases, with 5 bases separating them. The CDR3 spells CASSLGQNYGYTF. Here the CDR3 DNA reads TGCGCCAGCAGCTTGGGGCAGAACTATGGCTACACCTTC.